The rows below give T cell receptor beta chains drawn from one sample of a study of blood T cells in healthy people across ages. MiXCR, run by TCRdb on the 5' RACE reads, gives a single entry per CDR3 protein. The sample holds approximately 1.5 million distinct CDR3 sequences, about 35% seen once. Input material: blood. These receptor sequences come from a woman aged 25-40 years in good health. Both conserved end residues are trimmed from each CDR3. Fields, in order: V gene, D gene, J gene, CDR3 protein. A D gene is named only where the DNA matches it firmly.

>TRBV6-2/TRBV6-3|TRBD1|TRBJ2-5
ASRPRDRRETQY
>TRBV2|.|TRBJ2-2
ASSDLTGERF
>TRBV29-1|TRBD2|.
SVERGAGGQYNEQY
>TRBV9|TRBD2|TRBJ2-1
ASSPRTSGGHEQF
>TRBV5-1|TRBD1|TRBJ1-2
ASSLRAGGYGYT
>TRBV29-1|TRBD2|TRBJ2-7
SVVGLATSYEQY
>TRBV20-1|.|TRBJ2-1
SATYNEQF
>TRBV20-1|TRBD1|TRBJ1-5
SARDREVGNQPQH
>TRBV10-1|TRBD1|TRBJ2-1
ASSDPGGTDEQF
>TRBV6-1|TRBD1|TRBJ1-1
ASSEARTGAAPEAF
>TRBV1|.|TRBJ2-2
TSSQGDRGDTGELF
>TRBV12-5|.|TRBJ2-1
ASGDSNFYEQF
>TRBV27|.|TRBJ1-2
ASTAQGPGYGYT
>TRBV7-8|.|TRBJ2-5
ASSPVGGGGEETQY
>TRBV29-1|.|TRBJ1-5
SAEMGPGTGGIGFPQH
>TRBV20-1|TRBD1|TRBJ1-4
SATGQGSEKLF
>TRBV10-3|TRBD2|TRBJ2-7
ATRVNREGDEQY
>TRBV9|TRBD2|TRBJ2-5
ASSVDLAGQETQY
>TRBV12-3/TRBV12-4|TRBD2|TRBJ2-3
ASSPSRRGGLALFTDTQY
>TRBV10-3|TRBD2|TRBJ2-1
AISESIAGSYNEQF
>TRBV20-1|TRBD1|TRBJ2-7
SASSGTGVGEQY
>TRBV7-8|TRBD2|TRBJ2-2
ASSLVRTSETGELF
>TRBV20-1|TRBD2|TRBJ2-3
SAGAGRSTDTQY
>TRBV27|.|.
ASSLGDGEQF
>TRBV20-1|.|TRBJ2-1
SARNLEPNEQF
>TRBV20-1|.|TRBJ2-4
NAPSDHTYGQY